Below, 27 T cell receptor beta chains from the same sample are listed, as sequenced in a study of blood T cells in healthy people across ages. For the second PCR, which ran for 7 to 11 cycles, a sample-barcoded 5' primer and a J-beta primer mix were used. TCRdb analysed the 5' RACE reads with MiXCR anew, one entry per CDR3 protein. This table holds about 970,000 distinct CDR3 sequences, about 53% found once. Sequencing used blood. These receptors all stem from a woman aged 55-69 years in good health.

This chain connects TRBV20-1 to TRBJ1-5; the D gene is possibly TRBD1 (6 bases). Germline values: CDR1 DFQATT, CDR2 SNEGSKA (reference sequence). The CDR3 consists of 15 residues. V lost 3 bases and J lost 4, with 16 bases in between. CDR3 protein: CSASAGGGLNQPQHF. CDR3 DNA: TGCAGTGCTAGTGCCGGGGGGGGCCTAAATCAGCCCCAGCATTTT.

There are a few counts of this clonotype. The V and J genes are TRBV25-1 and TRBJ2-5, with TRBD1 identical over 7 bases. Germline CDR1 reads MGHDK; CDR2 reads SYGVNS. Germline trimming cut 5 bases from V and 5 bases from J; bases unmatched to any gene: 5. This CDR3 region has 13 residues. DNA for the CDR3: TGTGCCAGCAGTTACACAGGGGCGGAGACCCAGTACTTC. It encodes CASSYTGAETQYF.

This clonotype has at least ten counts. The V call is TRBV29-1, the J call TRBJ2-1; D ambiguous. The CDR3 sequence is 11 residues long. With 4 bases removed from V and 5 bases from J, the gap between germline ends came to 6 bases. The germline V gene has CDR1 SQVTM and CDR2 ANQGSEA. The CDR3 region is CSVVPNNEQFF. The CDR3 nucleotides are TGCAGCGTTGTCCCAAACAATGAGCAGTTCTTC.

This sequence joins TRBV20-1 and TRBJ2-3; D is possibly TRBD2 (5 bases). The germline CDR1 and CDR2 sequences are DFQATT and SNEGSKA (reference sequence). CDR3 length: 12 amino acids. The V gene lost 7 bases and the J gene lost 2 bases, with 10 bases spanning the gap. The CDR3 nucleotides read TGCAGTGTTCCCGGGGTCACAGATACGCAGTATTTT. This codes for CSVPGVTDTQYF.

This clonotype appeared once. Since a much larger clone is just one base distant, this may be a read error. The chain couples TRBV20-1 to TRBJ2-1; possibly TRBD1 for D (5 bases). This CDR3 region has 11 residues. Germline V gene lookup returns CDR1 DFQATT and CDR2 SNEGSKA (reference sequence). This CDR3 is CNGAAHNEQFF. The CDR3 DNA sequence: TGCAATGGGGCGGCCCACAATGAGCAGTTCTTC.

This clonotype turned up a few times. The V call is TRBV2, the J call TRBJ2-3, with D tentatively TRBD2 (6 bases). The CDR3 has 16 amino acids. V lost 2 bases, J lost 2 bases, and 14 bases lay in between. Germline lookup yields CDR1 SNHLY and CDR2 FYNNEI. CDR3 in amino acids: CASSEPLSGFTDTQYF. The CDR3 nucleotides read TGTGCCAGCAGTGAACCTCTTAGCGGATTCACAGATACGCAGTATTTT.

The genes are TRBV7-2 and TRBJ2-4, with 8 bases matching TRBD2. With the DNA end fitting TRBJ2-7 better, the J assignment may be wrong. Looked up from germline, CDR1 is SGHTA and CDR2 is FQGNSA. The CDR3 is 14 amino acids. CDR3 in DNA: TGTGCCAGCAGAATTGGGCTAGCGGGTCGCGAGCAGTACTTC. Its translation: CASRIGLAGREQYF.

This rearrangement joins TRBV30 to TRBJ1-1; D is ambiguous. Per germline, CDR1 GTSNPN and CDR2 SVGIG (reference sequence). Trimming shortened V by 1 base and J by 0 bases, and 9 bases separated the two germline ends. The length of the CDR3 is 14 residues. The CDR3 loop is CAWSETAMNTEAFF. The CDR3 coding sequence is TGTGCCTGGAGTGAAACGGCAATGAACACTGAAGCTTTCTTT.

V and J are TRBV6-5 and TRBJ1-2; D is perhaps TRBD1 (5 bases). CDR1 and CDR2 (germline): MNHEY, SVGAGI. V lost 0 bases and J lost 7, with 15 bases in between. This CDR3 region has 15 residues. CDR3 bases: TGTGCCAGCAGTTACTCGAATCAGGGTTTGACTGGCTACACCTTC. Protein product: CASSYSNQGLTGYTF.

This rearrangement joins TRBV20-1 to TRBJ2-1; D unclear. The V end was cut by 1 base, the J end by 9 bases, with 7 bases between. Per germline, CDR1 DFQATT and CDR2 SNEGSKA (reference sequence). This CDR3 is built from 11 residues. The CDR3 sequence: CSARVVGEQFF. In DNA form, the CDR3 reads TGCAGTGCTAGAGTTGTTGGTGAGCAGTTCTTC.

There are a few counts of this clonotype. The chain couples TRBV4-2 to TRBJ2-3; 10 bases are shared with TRBD2. Looked up from germline, CDR1 is LGHNA and CDR2 is YNFKEQ. Losses at the gene ends were 5 bases for V and 2 bases for J; bases not matched to a gene: 10. CDR3 length: 17 amino acids. CDR3 nucleotide sequence: TGTGCCAGCAGCAAACTCGGACTAGCGGCCAACACAGATACGCAGTATTTT. This codes for CASSKLGLAANTDTQYF.

This sequence joins TRBV12-3 or TRBV12-4 and TRBJ2-7, with a weak D call TRBD2 (6 bases). The CDR3 contains 14 residues. Trimming took 5 bases from V and 4 from J, leaving 15 bases between them. The CDR3 is CASSDTGRNYEQYF. In nucleotides, the CDR3 is TGTGCCAGCAGTGATACCGGGAGAAATTACGAGCAGTACTTC.

A word on this clonotype: Compared with germline, one end of the junction differs, possibly owing to a read error. The chain joins TRBV7-3 to TRBJ2-6; D remains unclear. Looked up from germline, CDR1 is SGHTA and CDR2 is FQGTGA. CDR3 size: 15 residues. The CDR3 loop reads CASSQIASGANVLTF. The CDR3 nucleotides are TGTGCCAGCAGCCAAATTGCCTCTGGAGCCAACGTCCTGACTTTC.

This chain links TRBV6-5 with TRBJ1-2; TRBD1 aligns across 12 bases. The CDR3 runs 14 residues. From germline, CDR1 is MNHEY and CDR2 SVGAGI. V shed 5 bases and J 7 bases; nucleotides not matched to a gene: 5. DNA for the CDR3: TGTGCCAGCAGTCCCAGGGACAGGGGGCCTGGCTACACCTTC. The encoded protein is CASSPRDRGPGYTF.

The chain joins TRBV28 to TRBJ1-5, with 8 bases matching TRBD1. The CDR3 extends over 15 amino acids. Trimming at V came to 6 bases and at J to 3 bases, leaving 7 bases not matched to a gene. Germline CDR1 reads MDHEN; CDR2 reads SYDVKM. The CDR3 region is CASRAGGANNQPQHF. For the CDR3, the DNA is TGTGCCAGCAGAGCAGGGGGCGCGAACAATCAGCCCCAGCATTTT.

To note about this clonotype: This could be a read error, since a much larger clone is one nucleotide away. J is TRBJ2-5 and V is TRBV20-1; D is perhaps TRBD2 (6 bases). V was cut by 5 bases and J by 11 bases, with 24 bases left in between. The CDR3 is 14 amino acids. The germline gives CDR1 DFQATT, CDR2 SNEGSKA (reference sequence). The CDR3 nucleotides read TGCAGTGCTTGGGGGAGTAGCGGCCTCAATGAGCAGTACTTC. Translated, it gives CSAWGSSGLNEQYF.

This clonotype was picked up a small number of times. The chain couples TRBV28 to TRBJ2-1; D remains ambiguous. Germline V lookup: CDR1 MDHEN, CDR2 SYDVKM. This CDR3 comprises 13 residues. The V and J ends lost 4 bases and 6 bases respectively, with 10 bases between them. For the CDR3, the DNA is TGTGCCAGCAGTTCCTTCCTAGGCAATGAGCAGTTCTTC. It specifies CASSSFLGNEQFF.

The chain recombines TRBV18 with TRBJ2-4; TRBD2 aligns across 7 bases. The end of the DNA aligns better with TRBJ2-7, so the J call may be wrong. From germline, CDR1 is KGHSH and CDR2 LQKENI. The CDR3 is made up of 15 amino acids. CDR3 DNA sequence: TGTGCCAGCTCACCATGGGAGAGCGGGACCTACGAGCAGTACTTC. It yields the protein CASSPWESGTYEQYF.

For the CDR3, the DNA is TGTGCCAGCAGCCCAAAAATTTGGGGGTCTGGAAACACCATATATTTT. Translation gives CASSPKIWGSGNTIYF. The genes are TRBV3-1 and TRBJ1-3; D may be TRBD1 (5 bases). This CDR3 is 16 amino acids long. V was trimmed by 4 bases and J by 1 base, leaving 14 bases between them. Per the germline V gene, CDR1 is LGHDT and CDR2 is YNNKEL (reference sequence). Combining the CDR3 with reference TRBV3-1 and TRBJ1-3 gives the whole variable domain DTAVSQTPKYLVTQMGNDKSIKCEQNLGHDTMYWYKQDSKKFLKIMFSYNNKELIINETVPNRFSPKSPDKAHLNLHINSLELGDSAVYFCASSPKIWGSGNTIYFGEGSWLTVV.

The V call is TRBV18, the J call TRBJ2-1; 10 positions match TRBD2. V shed 6 bases and J 5 bases; nucleotides not matched to a gene: 7. From germline, CDR1 is KGHSH and CDR2 LQKENI. This CDR3 spans 15 amino acids. CDR3 protein: CASSPSGSLDNEQFF. CDR3 bases: TGTGCCAGCTCCCCTAGCGGGAGTCTTGACAATGAGCAGTTCTTC.

This clonotype was picked up a small number of times. The V gene is TRBV29-1, the J gene TRBJ1-2; the D gene is possibly TRBD1 (5 bases). Germline loops: CDR1 SQVTM, CDR2 ANQGSEA. The CDR3 has 14 residues. V dropped 7 bases and J dropped 0 bases, with 15 bases sitting between them. The CDR3 loop is CSAGLRDPNYGYTF. DNA for the CDR3: TGCAGCGCCGGACTACGGGACCCTAACTATGGCTACACCTTC.

The chain is built from TRBV6-1 and TRBJ2-5; TRBD1 matches 7 bases. The CDR3 totals 14 residues. The germline CDR1 and CDR2 sequences are MNHNS and SASEGT. V lost 5 bases to trimming and J lost 4 bases; unmatched junction nucleotides: 7. The chain's CDR3 is CASSSTGARETQYF. In DNA form, the CDR3 reads TGTGCCAGCAGTAGTACAGGGGCGCGAGAGACCCAGTACTTC.

The chain combines TRBV7-2 with TRBJ1-5; possibly TRBD1 for D (5 bases). The CDR3 is 13 amino acids. Germline loops: CDR1 SGHTA, CDR2 FQGNSA. The V gene lost 6 bases and the J gene lost 2 bases, with 8 bases spanning the gap. CDR3 in DNA: TGTGCCAGCAGAGGGGCCGGCAATCAGCCCCAGCATTTT. Its protein is CASRGAGNQPQHF.

The genes are TRBV2 and TRBJ1-1, with D uncertain. The V gene's germline CDR1 is SNHLY and CDR2 FYNNEI. V lost 3 bases and J 2 bases, leaving 7 bases between the germline ends. This CDR3 comprises 13 residues. The CDR3 DNA reads TGTGCCAGCAGTGAGAACACCAACACTGAAGCTTTCTTT. Amino acids: CASSENTNTEAFF.

This clonotype was detected only a few times. V and J are TRBV20-1 and TRBJ2-1; D is possibly TRBD2 (5 bases). From germline, CDR1 is DFQATT and CDR2 SNEGSKA (reference sequence). V gave up 3 bases and J gave up 13 bases, with 22 bases separating them. CDR3 length equals 14 residues. The CDR3 sequence: CSARARVALPIQFF. The CDR3 region has the DNA TGCAGTGCTAGGGCTCGGGTAGCGCTCCCCATTCAGTTCTTC.

This clonotype was counted ten times or more. The V gene is TRBV5-1, the J gene TRBJ2-1; weak D call: TRBD1 (6 bases). Germline V lookup: CDR1 SGHRS, CDR2 YFSETQ. The CDR3 spans 13 residues. Trimming removed 5 bases from V and 6 bases from J, with 12 bases in between. DNA of the CDR3: TGCGCCAGCAGTCAGGGGAGTAGCAATGAGCAGTTCTTC. Amino acid sequence: CASSQGSSNEQFF.

This clonotype was counted a single time. The V and J genes are TRBV18 and TRBJ2-5; no clear D. The DNA end favors TRBJ2-7, so the J call may be wrong. In germline, CDR1 is KGHSH, CDR2 LQKENI. This CDR3 is 15 amino acids long. CDR3 sequence reads: CASSPPVKYAYEQYF. The DNA for the CDR3 is TGTGCCAGCTCACCACCGGTGAAATACGCCTACGAGCAGTACTTC.